This TCR beta chain appears in the sequencing data of a study of T cells in Graves' hyperthyroidism and ophthalmopathy. For the study at large: It was at initial diagnosis, before any treatment, that peripheral blood was collected.

Losses at the gene ends were 5 bases for V and 1 base for J; bases not matched to a gene: 5. Germline CDR1 and CDR2: MDHEN and SYDVKM. CDR3 length: 15 amino acids. RNA transcripts yielded amplified TCR beta CDR3 regions. First-round RT-PCR with HTBI primers amplified the TCR CDR3 region. TCRdb independently ran MiXCR on the multiplex PCR reads; one entry per CDR3 protein. The data contain about 380,000 distinct CDR3 sequences, 15% to 20% of them singletons. At least ten counts were recorded for this clonotype. The target antigen is unknown. The authors took PBMCs from 10 ml fresh peripheral blood. Findings and limits, study-wide: Ophthalmopathy and stable hyperthyroidism were told apart by a 13 V-J model.

What was sequenced was blood. The genes are TRBV28 and TRBJ1-5; TRBD1 matches at 7 bases. The clonotype was recovered from a man aged 18 to 30 with Graves' ophthalmopathy. The CDR3 DNA reads as TGTGCCAGCAGTCCCCGACAGGGAAGCAATCAGCCCCAGCATTTT. Protein sequence: CASSPRQGSNQPQHF. Variable domain in full (rest from reference TRBV28 and TRBJ1-5): DVKVTQSSRYLVKRTGEKVFLECVQDMDHENMFWYRQDPGLGLRLIYFSYDVKMKEKGDIPEGYSVSREKKERFSLILESASTNQTSMYLCASSPRQGSNQPQHFGDGTRLSIL.